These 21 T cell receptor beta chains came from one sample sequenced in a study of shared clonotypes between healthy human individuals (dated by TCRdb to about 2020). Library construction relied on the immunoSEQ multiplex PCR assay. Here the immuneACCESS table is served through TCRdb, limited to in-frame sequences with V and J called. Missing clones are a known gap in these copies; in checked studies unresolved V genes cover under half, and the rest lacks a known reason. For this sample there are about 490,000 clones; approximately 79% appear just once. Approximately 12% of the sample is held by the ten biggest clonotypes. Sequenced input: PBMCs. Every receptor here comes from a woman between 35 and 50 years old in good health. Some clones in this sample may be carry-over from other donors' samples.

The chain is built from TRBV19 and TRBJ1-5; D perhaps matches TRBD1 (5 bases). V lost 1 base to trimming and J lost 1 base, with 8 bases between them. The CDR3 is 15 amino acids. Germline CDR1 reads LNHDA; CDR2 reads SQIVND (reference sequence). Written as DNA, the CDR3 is TGTGCCAGTAGTATAGCGGGGCGGAGCAATCAGCCCCAGCATTTT. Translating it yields CASSIAGRSNQPQHF.

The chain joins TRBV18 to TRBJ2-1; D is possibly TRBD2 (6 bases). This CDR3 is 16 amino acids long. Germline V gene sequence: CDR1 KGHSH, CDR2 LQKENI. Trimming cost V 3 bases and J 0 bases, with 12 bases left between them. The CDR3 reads CASSPGTVSSYNEQFF. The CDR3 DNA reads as TGTGCCAGCTCACCCGGGACTGTAAGCTCCTACAATGAGCAGTTCTTC.

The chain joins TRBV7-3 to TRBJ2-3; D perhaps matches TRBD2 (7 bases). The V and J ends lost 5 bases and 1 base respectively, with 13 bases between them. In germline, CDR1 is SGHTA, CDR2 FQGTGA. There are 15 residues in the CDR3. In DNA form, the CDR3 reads TGTGCCAGCAGCCTCACGGGGGGCCGCACAGATACGCAGTATTTT. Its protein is CASSLTGGRTDTQYF.

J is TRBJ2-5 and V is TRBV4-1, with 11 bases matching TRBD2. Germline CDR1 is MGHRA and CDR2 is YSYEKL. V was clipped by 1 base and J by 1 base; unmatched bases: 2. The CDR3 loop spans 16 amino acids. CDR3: CASSQGLAGPQETQYF. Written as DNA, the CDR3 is TGCGCCAGCAGCCAAGGACTAGCGGGGCCCCAAGAGACCCAGTACTTC.

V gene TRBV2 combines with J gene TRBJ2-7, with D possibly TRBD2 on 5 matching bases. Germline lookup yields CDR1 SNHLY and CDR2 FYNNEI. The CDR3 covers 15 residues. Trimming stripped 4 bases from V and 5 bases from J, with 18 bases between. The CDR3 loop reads CASSVLASSSHEQYF. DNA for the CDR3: TGTGCCAGCAGTGTCCTTGCTAGCAGCTCTCACGAGCAGTACTTC.

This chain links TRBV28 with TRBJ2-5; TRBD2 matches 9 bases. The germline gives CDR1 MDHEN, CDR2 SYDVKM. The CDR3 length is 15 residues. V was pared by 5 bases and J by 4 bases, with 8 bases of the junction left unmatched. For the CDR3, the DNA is TGTGCCAGCAGTCTACGAGCGGGAGGCATAGAGACCCAGTACTTC. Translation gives CASSLRAGGIETQYF.

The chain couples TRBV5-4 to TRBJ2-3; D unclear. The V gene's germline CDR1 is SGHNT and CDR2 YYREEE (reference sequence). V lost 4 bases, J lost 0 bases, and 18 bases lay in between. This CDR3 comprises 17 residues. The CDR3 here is CASSPAGRRVSTDTQYF. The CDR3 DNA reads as TGTGCCAGCAGCCCGGCCGGGCGGAGAGTTAGCACAGATACGCAGTATTTT. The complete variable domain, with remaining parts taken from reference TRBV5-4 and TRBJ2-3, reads ETGVTQSPTHLIKTRGQQVTLRCSSQSGHNTVSWYQQALGQGPQFIFQYYREEENGRGNFPPRFSGLQFPNYSSELNVNALELDDSALYLCASSPAGRRVSTDTQYFGPGTRLTVL.

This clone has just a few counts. The DNA of the CDR3 is TGCGCCAGCAGCAACGGGAGAGGAGCCTACGAGCAGTACTTC. Its protein is CASSNGRGAYEQYF. V and J are TRBV5-1 and TRBJ2-7; maybe TRBD2 (6 bases). The CDR3 is made up of 14 amino acids. Germline V gene data show CDR1 as SGHRS and CDR2 as YFSETQ. Trimming left V 4 bases short and J 2 bases short, with 13 bases between.

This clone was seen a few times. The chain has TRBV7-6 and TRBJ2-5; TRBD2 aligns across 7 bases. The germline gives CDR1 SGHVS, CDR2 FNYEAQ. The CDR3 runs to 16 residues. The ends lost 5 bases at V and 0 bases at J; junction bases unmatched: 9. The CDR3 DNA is TGTGCCAGCAGCCCCGCTAGCGGTGTGTACCAAGAGACCCAGTACTTC. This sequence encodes CASSPASGVYQETQYF.

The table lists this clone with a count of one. The CDR3 DNA sequence: TGTGCCATCAGTGACTCGCGGGAGGCTTCCTACGAGCAGTACTTC. This codes for CAISDSREASYEQYF. The chain combines TRBV10-3 with TRBJ2-7, with 8 bases fitting TRBD2. This CDR3 comprises 15 residues. With 3 bases clipped from V and 1 base from J, the junction kept 5 bases outside the gene matches. Looked up from germline, CDR1 is ENHRY and CDR2 is SYGVKD.

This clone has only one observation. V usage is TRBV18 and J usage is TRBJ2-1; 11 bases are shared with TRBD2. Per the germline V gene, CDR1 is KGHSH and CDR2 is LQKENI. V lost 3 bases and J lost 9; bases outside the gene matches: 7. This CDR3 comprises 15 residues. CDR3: CASSPTSGIEGEQFF. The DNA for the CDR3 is TGTGCCAGCTCACCGACTAGCGGGATAGAGGGTGAGCAGTTCTTC.

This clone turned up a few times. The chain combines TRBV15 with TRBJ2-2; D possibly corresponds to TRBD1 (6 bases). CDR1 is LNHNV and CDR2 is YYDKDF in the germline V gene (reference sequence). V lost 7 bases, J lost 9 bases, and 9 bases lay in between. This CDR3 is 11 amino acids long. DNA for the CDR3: TGTGCCACCACTACAGGGAGGGAGCTGTTTTTT. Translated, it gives CATTTGRELFF.

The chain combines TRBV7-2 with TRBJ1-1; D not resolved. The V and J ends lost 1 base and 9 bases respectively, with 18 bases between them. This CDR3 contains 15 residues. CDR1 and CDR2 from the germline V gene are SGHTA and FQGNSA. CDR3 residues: CASSLDPAPGRQAFF. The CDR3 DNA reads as TGTGCCAGCAGCTTAGATCCGGCCCCGGGAAGGCAAGCTTTCTTT.

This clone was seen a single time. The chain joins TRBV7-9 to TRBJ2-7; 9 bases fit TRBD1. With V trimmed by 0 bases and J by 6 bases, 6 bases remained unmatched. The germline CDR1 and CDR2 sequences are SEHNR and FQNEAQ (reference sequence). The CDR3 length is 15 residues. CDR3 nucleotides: TGTGCCAGCAGCTTAGCGCGAGACAGGGGGTTCGAGCAGTACTTC. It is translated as CASSLARDRGFEQYF.

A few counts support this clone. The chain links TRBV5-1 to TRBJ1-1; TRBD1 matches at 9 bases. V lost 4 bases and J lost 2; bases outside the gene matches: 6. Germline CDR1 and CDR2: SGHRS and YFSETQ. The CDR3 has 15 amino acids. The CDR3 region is CASSIQTGGNTEAFF. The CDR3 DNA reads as TGCGCCAGCAGCATACAGACAGGGGGAAACACTGAAGCTTTCTTT.

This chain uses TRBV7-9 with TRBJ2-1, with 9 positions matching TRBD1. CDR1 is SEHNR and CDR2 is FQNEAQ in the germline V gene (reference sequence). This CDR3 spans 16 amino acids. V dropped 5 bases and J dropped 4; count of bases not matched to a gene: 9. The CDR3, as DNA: TGTGCCAGCAGCCCGTCCGGGACAGGGCCGTACAATGAGCAGTTCTTC. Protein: CASSPSGTGPYNEQFF.

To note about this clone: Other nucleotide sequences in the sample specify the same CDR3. DNA of the CDR3: TGTGCCACCAGCAGAGATAGGAGCTACGAGCAGTACTTC. Protein product: CATSRDRSYEQYF. The chain joins TRBV15 to TRBJ2-7; unclear D gene. With 0 bases removed from V and 3 bases from J, the gap between germline ends came to 6 bases. The CDR3 covers 13 residues. Germline-derived CDR1 and CDR2 are LNHNV and YYDKDF (reference sequence).

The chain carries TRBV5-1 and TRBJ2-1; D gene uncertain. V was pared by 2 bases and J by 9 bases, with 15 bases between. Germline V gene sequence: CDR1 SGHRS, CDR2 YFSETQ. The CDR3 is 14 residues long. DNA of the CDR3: TGCGCCAGCAGCTTAGGTGGGGTTGGCGGTGAGCAGTTCTTC. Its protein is CASSLGGVGGEQFF.

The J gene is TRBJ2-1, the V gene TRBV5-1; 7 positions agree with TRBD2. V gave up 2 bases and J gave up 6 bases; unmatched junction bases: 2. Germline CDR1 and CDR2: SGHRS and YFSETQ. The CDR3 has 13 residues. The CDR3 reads CASSFGTTNEQFF. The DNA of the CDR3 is TGCGCCAGCAGCTTCGGGACTACCAATGAGCAGTTCTTC.

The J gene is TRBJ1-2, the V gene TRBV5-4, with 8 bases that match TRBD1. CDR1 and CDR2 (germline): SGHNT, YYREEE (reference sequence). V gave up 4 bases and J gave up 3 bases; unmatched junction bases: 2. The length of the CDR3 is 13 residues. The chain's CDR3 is CASSVGQDYGYTF. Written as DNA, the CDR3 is TGTGCCAGCAGCGTGGGACAGGACTATGGCTACACCTTC. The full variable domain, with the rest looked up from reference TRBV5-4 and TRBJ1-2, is ETGVTQSPTHLIKTRGQQVTLRCSSQSGHNTVSWYQQALGQGPQFIFQYYREEENGRGNFPPRFSGLQFPNYSSELNVNALELDDSALYLCASSVGQDYGYTFGSGTRLTVV.

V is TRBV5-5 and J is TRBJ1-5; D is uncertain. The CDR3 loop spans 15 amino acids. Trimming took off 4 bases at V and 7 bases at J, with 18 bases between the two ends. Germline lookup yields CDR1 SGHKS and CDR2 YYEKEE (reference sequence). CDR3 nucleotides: TGTGCCAGCAGCCCCTGGGGAGGGCGGGAGCAGCCCCAGCATTTT. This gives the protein CASSPWGGREQPQHF.